Listed below are T cell receptor beta chains from one sample, sequenced in a study of radiation and T cells in renal cell carcinoma. Data came from immunoSEQ multiplex PCR; TCRdb stores just in-frame clones and leaves some out. This sample has 100,000 to 150,000 clones, with approximately 90% found just once. Sequencing was performed on blood, taken from a patient whose treatment included radiotherapy and nephrectomy. The receptors stem from a woman in her sixties or seventies with renal cell carcinoma. Each CDR3 is given with its conserved first and last residue. The D gene is left open where the match is weak. Clone size, where shown, is once, few, many, or a class for clones that have expanded.

J,D,size,length,V,DNA,CDR3
TRBJ2-7,.,.,12,TRBV19,TGTGCCAGTTCCTCGGCCGGGACAGAGCAGTACTTC,CASSSAGTEQYF
TRBJ1-2,.,.,13,TRBV30,TGTGCCTGTCGGCCGGGCCTGTCTTATGGCTACACCTTC,CACRPGLSYGYTF
TRBJ2-1,.,.,15,TRBV7-3,TGTGCCAGCAGCTTAGCGGGGCTCGAGTACAATGAGCAGTTCTTC,CASSLAGLEYNEQFF
TRBJ2-4,.,.,14,TRBV5-1,TGCGCCAGCAGTCCCCCAGGGAATGGAAACATTCAGTACTTC,CASSPPGNGNIQYF
TRBJ1-1,.,.,11,TRBV30,TGTGCCTCAGAGGGGGGGACTGAAGCTTTCTTT,CASEGGTEAFF
TRBJ1-2,.,.,14,TRBV28,TGTGCCGCCCATGAGGGGATCCCTAACTATGGCTACACCTTC,CAAHEGIPNYGYTF
TRBJ1-3,.,.,16,TRBV9,TGTGCCAGCAGCGTAGGCTCGGGGGGCTCTGGAAACACCATATATTTT,CASSVGSGGSGNTIYF
TRBJ2-5,TRBD2,.,14,TRBV6-5,TGTGCCAGCAGTCAAACTAGCGGTCAGGCGACCCAGTACTTC,CASSQTSGQATQYF
TRBJ2-1,TRBD2,.,20,TRBV5-1,TGCGCCAGCAGCTCCTCCCGAGGACTAGCGGGGGGGCCCTCCTACAATGAGCAGTTCTTC,CASSSSRGLAGGPSYNEQFF
TRBJ2-7,.,.,14,TRBV11-2,TGTGCCAGCAGCTTAGATCCAGATACCTACGAGCAGTACTTC,CASSLDPDTYEQYF
TRBJ1-4,.,.,15,TRBV27,TGTGCCAGCGGTAGCCTACAGGGATATAATGAAAAACTGTTTTTT,CASGSLQGYNEKLFF
TRBJ1-1,.,.,14,TRBV19,TGTGCCAGTAGTTATCGGGGAGTGAACACTGAAGCTTTCTTT,CASSYRGVNTEAFF
TRBJ2-5,.,.,12,TRBV6-1,TGTGCCAGCAGTGATGTCCGGTCGGCCCAGTACTTC,CASSDVRSAQYF
TRBJ1-2,.,.,14,TRBV28,TGTGCCAGCAGTCCACACAGGGAAGGGTATGGCTACACCTTC,CASSPHREGYGYTF
TRBJ2-3,.,.,14,TRBV5-1,TGCGCCAGCAGCTTGGCTTTCGCCGGGGATACGCAGTATTTT,CASSLAFAGDTQYF
TRBJ2-2,TRBD2,once,16,TRBV7-9,TGTGCCAGCAGCTTTAGCGGGGGCCCGAACACCGGGGAGCTGTTTTTT,CASSFSGGPNTGELFF
TRBJ2-7,.,.,14,TRBV6-1,TGTGCCAGCAGTGCCGCGGGGACGGACTACGAGCAGTACTTC,CASSAAGTDYEQYF
TRBJ1-1,.,.,16,TRBV9,TGTGCCAGCAGCGTAGGATCCCCCAGCTGGGGCACTGAAGCTTTCTTT,CASSVGSPSWGTEAFF
TRBJ2-7,TRBD1,.,14,TRBV5-6,TGTGCCAGCAGCTGGGGACAGGGAAACTACGAGCAGTACTTC,CASSWGQGNYEQYF
TRBJ2-7,TRBD2,.,15,TRBV6-5,TGTGCCAGCAGGCCGTACACCGGGGGGGGGTACGAGCAGTACTTC,CASRPYTGGGYEQYF
TRBJ2-1,.,.,12,TRBV5-4,TGTGCCAGCAGCTTGGATTACAATGAGCAGTTCTTC,CASSLDYNEQFF
TRBJ1-1,.,.,13,TRBV4-2,TGTGCCAGCAGCCAAGCCCTGAATCATGAAGCTTTCTTT,CASSQALNHEAFF
TRBJ1-5,.,.,14,TRBV5-1,TGCGCCAGCAGCCACGGAGGGAGCAATCAGCCCCAGCATTTT,CASSHGGSNQPQHF
TRBJ2-7,TRBD1,.,17,TRBV5-6,TGTGCCAGCAGCTTGTTGGAGACAGGGTTAATCTCCCACGAGCAGTACTTC,CASSLLETGLISHEQYF
TRBJ2-5,TRBD2,.,14,TRBV9,TGTGCCAGCAGCCGAGCGGGGTTTGGAGAGACCCAGTACTTC,CASSRAGFGETQYF
TRBJ2-5,.,.,13,TRBV5-6,TGTGCCAGCAGCCCAACTAGTCAAGAGACCCAGTACTTC,CASSPTSQETQYF
TRBJ2-1,.,.,18,TRBV4-1,TGCGCCAGCAGCCAAGATCCGTCCGGGACAACCTCCTACAATGAGCAGTTCTTC,CASSQDPSGTTSYNEQFF
TRBJ1-1,TRBD1,.,15,TRBV2,TGTGCCAGCAGGGAGACCTTGACAGGGGGCGGTGAAGCTTTCTTT,CASRETLTGGGEAFF
TRBJ2-1,.,.,17,TRBV18,TGTGCCAGCTCACCACGCGGGACAGCCTCCTCCTACAATGAGCAGTTCTTC,CASSPRGTASSYNEQFF
TRBJ1-2,.,.,14,TRBV5-1,TGCGCCAGCAGCTTGGCTGGCTCCCTTAATGGCTACACCTTC,CASSLAGSLNGYTF
TRBJ2-4,TRBD1,.,15,TRBV19,TGTGCCAGTAGTATAATTGGGACAGGGGAAAACATTCAGTACTTC,CASSIIGTGENIQYF
TRBJ2-3,TRBD2,.,19,TRBV5-1,TGCGCCAGCAGCCCAGGACTAGCGGGGGGCTATTCTAGCACAGATACGCAGTATTTT,CASSPGLAGGYSSTDTQYF
TRBJ1-4,TRBD1,.,16,TRBV28,TGTGCCAGCAGCATCCCGGCCGGACAGGGGGGAGAAAAACTGTTTTTT,CASSIPAGQGGEKLFF
TRBJ2-3,.,.,15,TRBV4-1,TGCGCCAGCAGCCAAGGTTGGGGATTCACAGATACGCAGTATTTT,CASSQGWGFTDTQYF
TRBJ2-1,TRBD1,.,12,TRBV7-9,TGTGCCAGCAGCCCAACAGGGGGTGAGCAGTTCTTC,CASSPTGGEQFF
TRBJ2-1,TRBD2,.,15,TRBV5-1,TGCGCCAGCAGCGCTACTAGCGGGGGGTACAATGAGCAGTTCTTC,CASSATSGGYNEQFF
TRBJ2-7,.,.,15,TRBV11-2,TGTGCCAGCAGCCCGTCCGGGTCCAACTCCTACGAGCAGTACTTC,CASSPSGSNSYEQYF
TRBJ2-1,TRBD2,.,15,TRBV5-5,TGTGCCAGCAGCTTGTGGCAGGGAGGGAGTGGTGAGCAGTTCTTC,CASSLWQGGSGEQFF
TRBJ1-1,TRBD1,.,15,TRBV27,TGTGCCAGCATGCGGACAGGGATGTTGGACACTGAAGCTTTCTTT,CASMRTGMLDTEAFF
TRBJ1-6,.,once,14,TRBV2,TGTGCCAGCAGTGTGGCGGGCACCAATTCACCCCTCCACTTT,CASSVAGTNSPLHF
TRBJ2-1,TRBD2,.,15,TRBV9,TGTGCCAGCAGCACAGGGACTAGCGGAAGTCAGGAGCAGTTCTTC,CASSTGTSGSQEQFF
TRBJ2-3,.,.,17,TRBV6-4,TGTGCCAGCAGAAGCCGCGGGGGCCCCTATAGCACAGATACGCAGTATTTT,CASRSRGGPYSTDTQYF
TRBJ2-5,TRBD1,.,16,TRBV6-1,TGTGCCAGCAGTGCCCGGGACAGGGGGCTCCAAGAGACCCAGTACTTC,CASSARDRGLQETQYF
TRBJ1-1,.,.,13,TRBV9,TGTGCCAGCAGCGTAGACGGGAACACTGAAGCTTTCTTT,CASSVDGNTEAFF
TRBJ1-5,.,few,15,TRBV6-1,TGTGCCAGCAGTGAAGACAGGATTAGCAATCAGCCCCAGCATTTT,CASSEDRISNQPQHF
TRBJ2-6,.,.,16,TRBV30,TGTGCCTGGAGGACAGGACCCTTCGCTGGGGCCAACGTCCTGACTTTC,CAWRTGPFAGANVLTF
TRBJ1-4,.,.,15,TRBV28,TGTGCCAGCAAATTGGGGGGAGAAGGTGGTGAAAAACTGTTTTTT,CASKLGGEGGEKLFF
TRBJ2-3,.,once,15,TRBV19,TGTGCCAGTAGTGCCCCCGGGAGAGGCACAGATACGCAGTATTTT,CASSAPGRGTDTQYF
TRBJ1-4,.,.,14,TRBV7-9,TGTGCCAGCAGCCTAGGAATGGACGGGGGAAAACTGTTTTTT,CASSLGMDGGKLFF
TRBJ2-3,.,.,15,TRBV11-1,TGTGCCAGCAGCTTAGTTGGGGGTACTACAGATACGCAGTATTTT,CASSLVGGTTDTQYF